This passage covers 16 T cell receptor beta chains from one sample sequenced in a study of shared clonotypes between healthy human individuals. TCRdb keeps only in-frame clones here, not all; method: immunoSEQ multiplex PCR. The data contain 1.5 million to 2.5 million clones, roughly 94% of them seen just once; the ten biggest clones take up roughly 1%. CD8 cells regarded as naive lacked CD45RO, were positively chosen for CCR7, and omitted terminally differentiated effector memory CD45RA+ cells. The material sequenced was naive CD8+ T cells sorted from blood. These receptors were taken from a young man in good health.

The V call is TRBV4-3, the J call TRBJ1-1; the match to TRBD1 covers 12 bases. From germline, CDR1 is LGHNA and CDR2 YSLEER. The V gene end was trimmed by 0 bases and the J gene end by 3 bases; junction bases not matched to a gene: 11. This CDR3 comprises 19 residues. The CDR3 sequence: CASSQDFGTGGWSDTEAFF. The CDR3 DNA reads TGCGCCAGCAGCCAAGATTTCGGGACAGGGGGCTGGAGTGACACTGAAGCTTTCTTT.

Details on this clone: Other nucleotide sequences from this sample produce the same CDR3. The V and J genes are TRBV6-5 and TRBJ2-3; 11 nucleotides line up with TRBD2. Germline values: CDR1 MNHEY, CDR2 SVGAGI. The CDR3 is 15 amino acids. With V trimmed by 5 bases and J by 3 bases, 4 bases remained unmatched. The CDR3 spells CASSPIAGGTDTQYF. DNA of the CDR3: TGTGCCAGCAGTCCTATAGCGGGAGGGACAGATACGCAGTATTTT.

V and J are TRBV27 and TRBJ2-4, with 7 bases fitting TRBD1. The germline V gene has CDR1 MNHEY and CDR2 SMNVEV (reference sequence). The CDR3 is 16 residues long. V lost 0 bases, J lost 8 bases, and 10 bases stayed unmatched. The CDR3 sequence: CASSLSPTGPKDIQYF. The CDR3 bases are TGTGCCAGCAGTTTATCACCGACAGGGCCTAAAGACATTCAGTACTTC.

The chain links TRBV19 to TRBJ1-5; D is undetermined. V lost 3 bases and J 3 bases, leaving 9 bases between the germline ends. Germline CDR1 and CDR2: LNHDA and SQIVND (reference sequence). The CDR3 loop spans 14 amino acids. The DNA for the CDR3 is TGTGCCAGTAGTATGGTGACCTTCAATCAGCCCCAGCATTTT. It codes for CASSMVTFNQPQHF. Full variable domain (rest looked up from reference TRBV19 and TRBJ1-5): DGGITQSPKYLFRKEGQNVTLSCEQNLNHDAMYWYRQDPGQGLRLIYYSQIVNDFQKGDIAEGYSVSREKKESFPLTVTSAQKNPTAFYLCASSMVTFNQPQHFGDGTRLSIL.

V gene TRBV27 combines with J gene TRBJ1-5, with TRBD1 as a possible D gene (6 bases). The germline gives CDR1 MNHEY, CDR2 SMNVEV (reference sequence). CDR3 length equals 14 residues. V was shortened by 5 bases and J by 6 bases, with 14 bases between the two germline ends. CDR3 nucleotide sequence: TGTGCCAGCAGTCCTCAGGGGTTGGGTCAGCCCCAGCATTTT. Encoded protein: CASSPQGLGQPQHF.

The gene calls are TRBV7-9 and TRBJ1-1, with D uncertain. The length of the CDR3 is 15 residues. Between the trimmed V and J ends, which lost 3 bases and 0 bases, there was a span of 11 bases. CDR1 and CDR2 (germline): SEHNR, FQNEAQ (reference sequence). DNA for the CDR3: TGTGCCAGCAGCTTCTCAGGACCCATGAACACTGAAGCTTTCTTT. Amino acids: CASSFSGPMNTEAFF. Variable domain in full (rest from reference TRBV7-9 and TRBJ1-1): DTGVSQNPRHKITKRGQNVTFRCDPISEHNRLYWYRQTLGQGPEFLTYFQNEAQLEKSRLLSDRFSAERPKGSFSTLEIQRTEQGDSAMYLCASSFSGPMNTEAFFGQGTRLTVV.

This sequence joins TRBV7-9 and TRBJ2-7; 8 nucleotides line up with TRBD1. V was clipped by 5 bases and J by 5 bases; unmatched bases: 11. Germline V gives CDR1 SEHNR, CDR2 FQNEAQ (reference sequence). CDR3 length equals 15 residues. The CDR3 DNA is TGTGCCAGCAGCCAAGACAGGGGAGAGTACGACGAGCAGTACTTC. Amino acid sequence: CASSQDRGEYDEQYF.

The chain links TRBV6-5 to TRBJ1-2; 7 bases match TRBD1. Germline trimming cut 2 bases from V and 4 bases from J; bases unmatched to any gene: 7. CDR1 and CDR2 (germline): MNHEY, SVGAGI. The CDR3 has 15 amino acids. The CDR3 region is CASSYQGGEVYGYTF. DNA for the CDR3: TGTGCCAGCAGTTACCAGGGGGGCGAGGTCTATGGCTACACCTTC.

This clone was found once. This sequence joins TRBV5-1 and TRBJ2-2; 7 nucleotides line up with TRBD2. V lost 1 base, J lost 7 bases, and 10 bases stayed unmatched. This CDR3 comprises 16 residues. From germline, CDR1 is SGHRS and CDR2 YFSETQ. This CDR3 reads CASSLYPRERDGELFF. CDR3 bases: TGCGCCAGCAGCTTGTATCCGCGGGAGCGGGACGGGGAGCTGTTTTTT.

The chain's CDR3 is CASSQDPDWKTQYF. The CDR3 DNA follows: TGTGCCAGCTCCCAGGACCCTGACTGGAAGACCCAGTACTTC. V gene TRBV6-1 combines with J gene TRBJ2-5, with no clear D. The V end lost 8 bases, the J end lost 6 bases, and 19 bases lay between the germline ends. Germline CDR1 and CDR2: MNHNS and SASEGT. The CDR3 consists of 14 residues.

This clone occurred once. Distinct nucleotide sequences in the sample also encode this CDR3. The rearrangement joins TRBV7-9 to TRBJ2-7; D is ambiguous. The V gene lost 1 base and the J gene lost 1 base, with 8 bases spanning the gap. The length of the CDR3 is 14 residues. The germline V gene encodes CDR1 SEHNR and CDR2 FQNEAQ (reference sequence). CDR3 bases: TGTGCCAGCAGCTTAGTGGACCGTTCCTACGAGCAGTACTTC. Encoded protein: CASSLVDRSYEQYF.

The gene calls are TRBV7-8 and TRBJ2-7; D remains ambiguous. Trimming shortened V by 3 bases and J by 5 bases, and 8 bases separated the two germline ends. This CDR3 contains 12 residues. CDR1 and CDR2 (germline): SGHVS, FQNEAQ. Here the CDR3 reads CASSLPRNEQYF. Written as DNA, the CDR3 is TGTGCCAGCAGCTTGCCCCGGAACGAGCAGTACTTC. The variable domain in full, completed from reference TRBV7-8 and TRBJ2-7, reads GAGVSQSPRYKVAKRGQDVALRCDPISGHVSLFWYQQALGQGPEFLTYFQNEAQLDKSGLPSDRFFAERPEGSVSTLKIQRTQQEDSAVYLCASSLPRNEQYFGPGTRLTVT.

CDR3 coding DNA: TGTGCCAGCAGTTACCTACAGGACCATAATTCACCCCTCCACTTT. Its protein product is CASSYLQDHNSPLHF. The chain carries TRBV28 and TRBJ1-6, with D perhaps TRBD1 (5 bases). Trimming removed 4 bases at V and 5 bases at J, with 12 bases between. This CDR3 contains 15 residues. Germline V gene lookup returns CDR1 MDHEN and CDR2 SYDVKM. Filled out from reference TRBV28 and TRBJ1-6, the complete variable domain reads DVKVTQSSRYLVKRTGEKVFLECVQDMDHENMFWYRQDPGLGLRLIYFSYDVKMKEKGDIPEGYSVSREKKERFSLILESASTNQTSMYLCASSYLQDHNSPLHFGNGTRLTVT.

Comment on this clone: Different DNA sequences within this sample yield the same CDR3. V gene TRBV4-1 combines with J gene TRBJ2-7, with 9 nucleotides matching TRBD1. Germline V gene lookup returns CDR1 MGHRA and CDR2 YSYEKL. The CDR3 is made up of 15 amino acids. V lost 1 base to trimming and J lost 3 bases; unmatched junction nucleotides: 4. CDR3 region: CASSQVGQGYYEQYF. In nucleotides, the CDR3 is TGCGCCAGCAGCCAAGTCGGACAGGGGTACTACGAGCAGTACTTC.

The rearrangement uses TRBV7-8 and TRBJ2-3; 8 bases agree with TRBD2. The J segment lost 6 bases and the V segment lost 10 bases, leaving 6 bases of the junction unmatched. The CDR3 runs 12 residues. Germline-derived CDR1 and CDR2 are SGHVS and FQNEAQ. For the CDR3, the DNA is TGTGCCACCCGGGAGGGTGTTGATACGCAGTATTTT. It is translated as CATREGVDTQYF.

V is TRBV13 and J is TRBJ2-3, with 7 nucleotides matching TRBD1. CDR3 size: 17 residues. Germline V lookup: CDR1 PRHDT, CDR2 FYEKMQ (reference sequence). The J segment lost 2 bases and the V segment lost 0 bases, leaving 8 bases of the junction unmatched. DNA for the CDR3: TGTGCCAGCAGCTTAGGCACCCGACAGGGCCCCACAGATACGCAGTATTTT. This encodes CASSLGTRQGPTDTQYF.